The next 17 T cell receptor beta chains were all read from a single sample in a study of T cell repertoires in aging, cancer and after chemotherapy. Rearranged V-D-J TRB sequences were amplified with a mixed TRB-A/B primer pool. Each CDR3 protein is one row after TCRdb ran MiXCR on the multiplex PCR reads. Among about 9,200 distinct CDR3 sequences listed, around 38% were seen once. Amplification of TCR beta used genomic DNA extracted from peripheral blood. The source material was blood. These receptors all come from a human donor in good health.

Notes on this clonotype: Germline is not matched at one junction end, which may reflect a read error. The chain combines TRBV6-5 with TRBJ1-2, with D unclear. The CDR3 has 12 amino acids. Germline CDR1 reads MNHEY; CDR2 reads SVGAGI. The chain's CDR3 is CASRYSNYGYTF. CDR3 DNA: TGTGCCAGCAGGTACTCAAACTATGGCTACACCTTC.

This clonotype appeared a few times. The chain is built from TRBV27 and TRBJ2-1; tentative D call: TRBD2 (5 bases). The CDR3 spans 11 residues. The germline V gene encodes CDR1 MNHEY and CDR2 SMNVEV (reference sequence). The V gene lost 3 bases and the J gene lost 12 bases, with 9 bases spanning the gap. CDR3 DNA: TGTGCCAGCAGTTTCCCTGGAGGGCAGTTCTTC. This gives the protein CASSFPGGQFF.

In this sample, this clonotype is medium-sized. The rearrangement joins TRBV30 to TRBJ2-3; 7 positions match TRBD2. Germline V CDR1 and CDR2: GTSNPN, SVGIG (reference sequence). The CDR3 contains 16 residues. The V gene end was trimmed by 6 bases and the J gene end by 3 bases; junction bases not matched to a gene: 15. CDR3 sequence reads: CACTPGASGWTDTQYF. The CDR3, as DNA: TGTGCCTGTACCCCTGGAGCTAGCGGATGGACAGATACGCAGTATTTT.

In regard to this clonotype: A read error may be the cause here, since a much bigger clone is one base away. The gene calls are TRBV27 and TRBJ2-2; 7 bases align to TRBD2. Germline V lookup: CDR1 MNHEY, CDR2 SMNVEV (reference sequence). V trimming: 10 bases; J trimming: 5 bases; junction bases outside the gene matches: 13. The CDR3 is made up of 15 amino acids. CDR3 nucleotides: TGTGCCAACAGACGGGGGACTACCCCAACCGGGGAGCTGTTTTTT. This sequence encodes CANRRGTTPTGELFF.

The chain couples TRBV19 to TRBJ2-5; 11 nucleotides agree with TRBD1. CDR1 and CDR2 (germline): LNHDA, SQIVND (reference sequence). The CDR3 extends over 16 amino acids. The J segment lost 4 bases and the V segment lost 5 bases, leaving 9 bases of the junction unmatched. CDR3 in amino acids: CASSQFGQGARETQYF. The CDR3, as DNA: TGTGCCAGTAGTCAATTCGGACAGGGGGCTCGAGAGACCCAGTACTTC. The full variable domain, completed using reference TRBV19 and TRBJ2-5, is DGGITQSPKYLFRKEGQNVTLSCEQNLNHDAMYWYRQDPGQGLRLIYYSQIVNDFQKGDIAEGYSVSREKKESFPLTVTSAQKNPTAFYLCASSQFGQGARETQYFGPGTRLLVL.

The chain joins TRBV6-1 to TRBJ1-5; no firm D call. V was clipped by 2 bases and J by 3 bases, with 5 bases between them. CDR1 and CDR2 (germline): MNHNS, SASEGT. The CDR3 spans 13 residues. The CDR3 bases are TGTGCCAGCAGTGAAAATCCCAATCAGCCCCAGCATTTT. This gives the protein CASSENPNQPQHF.

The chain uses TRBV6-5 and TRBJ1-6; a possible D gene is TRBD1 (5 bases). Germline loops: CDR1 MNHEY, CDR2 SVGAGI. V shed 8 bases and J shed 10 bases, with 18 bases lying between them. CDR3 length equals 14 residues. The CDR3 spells CASGLLGPKSPLHF. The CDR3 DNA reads TGTGCCAGCGGTCTGCTGGGGCCAAAGTCACCCCTCCACTTT.

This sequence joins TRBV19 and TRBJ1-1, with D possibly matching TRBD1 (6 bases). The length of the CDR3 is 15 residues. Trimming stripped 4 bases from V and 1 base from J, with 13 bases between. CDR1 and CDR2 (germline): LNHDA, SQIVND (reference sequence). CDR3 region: CASSKLTGSNTEAFF. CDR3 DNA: TGTGCCAGTAGTAAACTCACAGGGTCGAACACTGAAGCTTTCTTT.

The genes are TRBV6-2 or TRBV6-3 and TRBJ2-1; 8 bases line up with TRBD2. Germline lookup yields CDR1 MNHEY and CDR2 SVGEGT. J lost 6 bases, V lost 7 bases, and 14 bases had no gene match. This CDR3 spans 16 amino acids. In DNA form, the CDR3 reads TGTGCCAGCACCGACCCCTCCTTACGGGGGGGCAATGAGCAGTTCTTC. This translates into CASTDPSLRGGNEQFF.

CDR3 nucleotide sequence: TGTGCCACCAGTGATTTGCCCAATCAGCCCCAGCATTTT. It codes for CATSDLPNQPQHF. The chain has TRBV24-1 and TRBJ1-5; D is undetermined. Germline lookup yields CDR1 KGHDR and CDR2 SFDVKD. This CDR3 comprises 13 residues. V was shortened by 0 bases and J by 3 bases, with 2 bases between the two germline ends.

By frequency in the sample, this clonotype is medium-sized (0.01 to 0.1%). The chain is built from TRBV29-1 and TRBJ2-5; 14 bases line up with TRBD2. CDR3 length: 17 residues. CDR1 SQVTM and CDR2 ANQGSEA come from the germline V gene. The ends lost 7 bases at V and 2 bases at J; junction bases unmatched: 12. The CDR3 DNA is TGCAGCGGACAAGGGACTAGCGGGAGCTTAATTCAAGAGACCCAGTACTTC. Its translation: CSGQGTSGSLIQETQYF.

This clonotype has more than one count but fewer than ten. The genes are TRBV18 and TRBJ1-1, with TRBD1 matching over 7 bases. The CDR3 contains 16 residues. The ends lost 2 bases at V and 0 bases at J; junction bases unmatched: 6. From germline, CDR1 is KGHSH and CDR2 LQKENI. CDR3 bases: TGTGCCAGCTCACCAGGTAACAGGGGATTGAACACTGAAGCTTTCTTT. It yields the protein CASSPGNRGLNTEAFF.

Here the CDR3 reads CASSRGRGKVQPQHF. As DNA, the CDR3 is TGTGCCAGCAGCCGGGGCAGGGGGAAGGTTCAGCCCCAGCATTTT. V usage is TRBV12-3 or TRBV12-4 and J usage is TRBJ1-5; 7 bases match TRBD1. V lost 6 bases to trimming and J lost 6 bases; unmatched junction nucleotides: 11. The CDR3 is 15 residues long.

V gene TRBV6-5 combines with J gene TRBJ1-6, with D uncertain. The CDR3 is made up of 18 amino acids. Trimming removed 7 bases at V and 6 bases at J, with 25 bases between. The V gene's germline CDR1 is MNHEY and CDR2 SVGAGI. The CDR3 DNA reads TGTGCCAGCACCCGCGGGAGTGGCGGCCGTATAGCTAATTCACCCCTCCACTTT. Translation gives CASTRGSGGRIANSPLHF.

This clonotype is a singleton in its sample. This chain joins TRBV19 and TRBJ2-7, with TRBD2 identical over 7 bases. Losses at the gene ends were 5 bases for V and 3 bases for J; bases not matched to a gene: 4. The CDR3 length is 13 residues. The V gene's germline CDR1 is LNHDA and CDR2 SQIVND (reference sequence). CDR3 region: CASSLTSNYEQYF. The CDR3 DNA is TGTGCCAGTAGTCTGACTAGCAACTACGAGCAGTACTTC.

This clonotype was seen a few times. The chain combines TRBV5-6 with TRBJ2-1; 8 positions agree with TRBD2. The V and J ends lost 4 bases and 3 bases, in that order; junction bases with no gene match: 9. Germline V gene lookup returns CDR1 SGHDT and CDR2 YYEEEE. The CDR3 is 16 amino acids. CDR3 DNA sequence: TGTGCCAGCAGCCCAACTAGAGCGGGGGACTACAATGAGCAGTTCTTC. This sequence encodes CASSPTRAGDYNEQFF.

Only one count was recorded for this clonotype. The CDR3 DNA is TGCAGCGTTGAAGCCGGGACAGGGTTCAACGAGCAGTACTTC. Protein sequence: CSVEAGTGFNEQYF. The V and J genes are TRBV29-1 and TRBJ2-7; 9 bases match TRBD1. CDR1 is SQVTM, CDR2 ANQGSEA, per germline. CDR3 length: 14 residues. After removal of 1 base from V and 5 bases from J, the junction contained 6 bases not matched to a gene.